This T cell receptor (beta chain) was sequenced in a study of identical twins. MiXCR, run by TCRdb on the 5' RACE reads, gives a single entry per CDR3 protein. The sample has approximately 550,000 distinct CDR3 sequences, 20% to 25% seen once. Notes on the study in general: The abundant beta clonotypes from cord blood had fewer insertions, and memory repertoires had none of this. The degree of excess twin sharing was weaker in beta out-of-frame sequences.

The V gene lost 2 bases and the J gene lost 6 bases, with 16 bases spanning the gap. Per the germline V gene, CDR1 is MNHEY and CDR2 is SVGAGI. The CDR3 sequence is 15 residues long. This clonotype has only a few counts. The antigen is unknown. These same records also appear under a second study, on yellow fever vaccine responses in identical twins.

The genes are TRBV6-5 and TRBJ1-1; D unclear. This sequence was found in a woman aged 18-29 years in good health. Sequenced: CD4+ T cells sorted from blood. The CDR3 reads CASSYGVGMYAEAFF. DNA of the CDR3: TGTGCCAGCAGTTACGGGGTCGGTATGTACGCTGAAGCTTTCTTT.